The T cell receptor (beta chain) under discussion was sequenced for a study of OX40 agonist ivuxolimab in advanced cancers. Regarding the study in general: Ivuxolimab was an agonistic, fully human IgG2 monoclonal antibody directed against OX40 (CD134), a costimulatory receptor. Peripheral TCRbeta sequencing was intended to test whether TCR sequence diversity was altered and clonal T-cell expansion was caused by ivuxolimab. The dose-escalation cohort was 82.7% male with a mean age of about 58 years, ranging from roughly 23 to 79. Prior anti-PD-1, anti-PD-L1 or anti-CTLA-4 therapy was permitted, and checkpoint inhibitors had been received by 30% to 40% of dose-escalation patients. The paper describes the monotherapy dose-escalation part (N = 52 patients) of the phase I trial of ivuxolimab. Intravenous ivuxolimab was administered to patients every 2 weeks at six dose levels: 0.01, 0.1, 0.3, 1.5, 3 and 10 mg/kg. Three dose-escalation patients achieved partial responses, one with hepatocellular carcinoma and two with cutaneous melanoma. Of the 50 to 55 dose-escalation patients, hepatocellular carcinoma was present in about 20, melanoma in roughly 15, renal cell carcinoma in 9 and head and neck cancer in 9.

Concerning this clone itself: Its antigen specificity is not known. Base qualities are missing; no much larger clone stands one base away.

CDR1 is given as SEHNR and CDR2 as FQNEAQ, both from the germline V gene (reference sequence). V loses 6 bases, J loses 1 base, and the germline ends lie 16 bases apart. Inclusive of the bounding cysteine and phenylalanine, the CDR3 is 16 residues long. The read is trimmed to its CDR3 DNA, 48 bases read in frame from base 1. To sequence the TCRbeta CDR3 region, genomic DNA was isolated from the sorted cells. The immunoSEQ Assay was used to sequence the TCRbeta CDR3 regions. TCRdb carries this immuneACCESS record with in-frame sequences only. Its versions omit some clonotypes, under half of them owing to an unresolved V gene in the studies checked, with the rest unexplained. The sample table contains tens of thousands of clones; only one count was recorded for approximately 88% of them. Roughly 2% of the sample comes from the top ten. Points the paper makes about the study in general: Which antigens the clonally expanded peripheral T cells were specific for was not determined. At doses of 0.1 to 3.0 mg/kg, clonal expansion of both CD4+ and CD8+ blood T cells was observed from baseline to week 6. In the 0.1-3.0 mg/kg groups, partial responders had among the lowest normalized peripheral clonal expansion, particularly in CD8+ T cells. Low levels of normalized T-cell clonal expansion were also seen in some patients who did not respond. After ivuxolimab, CD8+ T cells had more expanded clones than CD4+ T cells on average.

Patients with autoimmune disease history or receiving systemic immunosuppression were excluded from the trial. Peripheral blood for TCR sequencing was collected from all dose cohorts at baseline, on cycle 4 day 1, and on cycle 7 day 1. The samples were taken from a phase I, first-in-human, multicenter, open-label dose-escalation trial of ivuxolimab. Adults with locally advanced or metastatic melanoma, renal cell carcinoma, hepatocellular carcinoma or head and neck squamous cell carcinoma were enrolled in the trial. CD4+ and CD8+ T cells were sorted separately from peripheral blood before TCR sequencing.

Source: CD4+ or CD8+ T cells sorted from blood, taken in a trial of the OX40 agonist ivuxolimab. This sequence uses TRBV7-9 and TRBJ1-3; possibly the D gene is TRBD1, per 5 matching bases. The receptor was derived from an adult with an advanced solid tumor such as melanoma, head and neck, liver or kidney cancer. The CDR3 in this case is CASRGREGRSGNTIYF. The nucleotide sequence reads as follows: TGTGCCAGCAGGGGACGCGAGGGTAGGTCTGGAAACACCATATATTTT.